The 18 T cell receptor beta chains below come from one sample, sequenced in a study of cytomegalovirus exposure and HLA in healthy donors. Primers: 60 Vbeta forward and 13 Jbeta reverse. Using immunoSEQ multiplex PCR, the repertoire was profiled, and TCRdb retains in-frame clones only, with some absent. This table has over 100,000 clones, around three quarters appearing once. The sample consisted of PBMCs. These receptors all stem from a woman aged 18-29 years in good health and CMV-seropositive.

This clone has just a few counts. The chain is built from TRBV9 and TRBJ2-1; D gene ambiguous. The CDR3 consists of 14 residues. Germline V gene lookup returns CDR1 SGDLS and CDR2 YYNGEE. Trimming stripped 4 bases from V and 4 bases from J, with 12 bases between. Here the CDR3 DNA reads TGTGCCAGCAGCCTGTATGTGTCTTACAATGAGCAGTTCTTC. This sequence encodes CASSLYVSYNEQFF.

The rearrangement links TRBV11-2 to TRBJ2-5, with D maybe TRBD2 (5 bases). V dropped 0 bases and J dropped 9 bases, with 14 bases sitting between them. Germline V gene sequence: CDR1 SGHAT, CDR2 FQNNGV. The length of the CDR3 is 14 residues. CDR3 amino acids: CASSLDLMERAQYF. The CDR3 DNA sequence: TGTGCCAGCAGCTTAGATTTGATGGAGAGGGCCCAGTACTTC. The whole variable domain, remainder taken from reference TRBV11-2 and TRBJ2-5, is EAGVAQSPRYKIIEKRQSVAFWCNPISGHATLYWYQQILGQGPKLLIQFQNNGVVDDSQLPKDRFSAERLKGVDSTLKIQPAKLEDSAVYLCASSLDLMERAQYFGPGTRLLVL.

CDR3 bases: TGCGCCAGCAGCTTGGGATCAGGGTTGAACACTGAAGCTTTCTTT. It yields the protein CASSLGSGLNTEAFF. The chain uses TRBV5-1 and TRBJ1-1; D possibly corresponds to TRBD1 (5 bases). CDR3 length: 15 residues. The ends were cut back, 0 bases at V and 0 bases at J, with 9 bases in the middle. Germline V gene sequence: CDR1 SGHRS, CDR2 YFSETQ.

This clone was counted a few times. V usage is TRBV10-2 and J usage is TRBJ2-7, with D maybe TRBD1 (6 bases). The germline CDR1 and CDR2 sequences are WSHSY and SAAADI. The CDR3 runs to 12 residues. Deletions cut 6 bases from V and 3 bases from J, with 9 bases between. The CDR3 loop is CASRQGDYEQYF. Written as DNA, the CDR3 is TGCGCCAGCAGACAGGGCGACTACGAGCAGTACTTC.

This clone came up a few times. This chain connects TRBV6-1 to TRBJ2-5; 8 bases agree with TRBD1. Germline V gene lookup returns CDR1 MNHNS and CDR2 SASEGT. V was clipped by 6 bases and J by 4 bases; unmatched bases: 7. The CDR3 covers 14 residues. As DNA, the CDR3 is TGTGCCAGCAGGTCGACAGGGGTGCGAGAGACCCAGTACTTC. The encoded protein is CASRSTGVRETQYF.

This chain links TRBV27 with TRBJ2-5, with 8 bases identical to TRBD2. The J call may be mistaken, given a closer DNA end match to TRBJ2-7. The CDR3 spans 14 residues. The V gene's germline CDR1 is MNHEY and CDR2 SMNVEV (reference sequence). The CDR3 sequence: CASSYGLAGHEQYF. The CDR3 DNA sequence: TGTGCCAGCAGTTACGGACTAGCTGGCCACGAGCAGTACTTC.

The chain couples TRBV25-1 to TRBJ2-7; D gene ambiguous. This CDR3 has 14 amino acids. V lost 1 base to trimming and J lost 2 bases, with 9 bases between them. Germline loops: CDR1 MGHDK, CDR2 SYGVNS. CDR3: CASSESKAPYEQYF. The CDR3 nucleotides are TGTGCCAGCAGTGAATCCAAAGCCCCCTACGAGCAGTACTTC.

Worth noting for this clone: One end of the junction does not line up with germline, which may come from a read error. The genes are TRBV7-7 and TRBJ2-1; TRBD2 matches at 10 bases. The CDR3 runs to 15 residues. Germline V lookup: CDR1 SSHAT, CDR2 FNYEAQ (reference sequence). The CDR3: CASSRTSGSYNEQFF. The CDR3 DNA is TGTGCTAGCAGCCGGACTAGCGGATCCTACAATGAGCAGTTCTTC.

The chain employs TRBV4-2 and TRBJ2-1, with TRBD2 identical over 15 bases. J was trimmed by 8 bases and V by 1 base; bases with no gene match: 3. CDR3 size: 16 residues. Germline lookup yields CDR1 LGHNA and CDR2 YNFKEQ. CDR3 protein: CASSQARTSGRDEQFF. CDR3 nucleotide sequence: TGTGCCAGCAGCCAAGCCCGGACTAGCGGGAGGGATGAGCAGTTCTTC.

The J gene is TRBJ2-3, the V gene TRBV29-1; 11 nucleotides agree with TRBD1. Per germline, CDR1 SQVTM and CDR2 ANQGSEA. With 5 bases clipped from V and 0 bases from J, the junction kept 4 bases outside the gene matches. The CDR3 extends over 15 amino acids. The CDR3 DNA follows: TGCAGCGTTACCAGGACAGGGGGCAGCACAGATACGCAGTATTTT. Residues: CSVTRTGGSTDTQYF.

The rearrangement joins TRBV27 to TRBJ2-7, with 15 bases identical to TRBD2. Trimming cost V 4 bases and J 7 bases; bases outside gene matches: 5. This CDR3 has 15 amino acids. Germline assignment: CDR1 MNHEY and CDR2 SMNVEV (reference sequence). As DNA, the CDR3 is TGTGCCAGCAGTTCTGGGACTAGCGGGAGGAGTGAGCAGTACTTC. Amino acid sequence: CASSSGTSGRSEQYF.

V gene TRBV4-2 combines with J gene TRBJ2-3; 7 nucleotides agree with TRBD1. This CDR3 comprises 15 residues. Losses at the gene ends were 4 bases for V and 2 bases for J; bases not matched to a gene: 6. CDR1 and CDR2 (germline): LGHNA, YNFKEQ. CDR3 DNA: TGTGCCAGCAGCCCAAAGGGGGCGCCCACAGATACGCAGTATTTT. Translated, it gives CASSPKGAPTDTQYF.

This chain joins TRBV10-2 and TRBJ2-5; possible D gene TRBD1, 5 bases. Germline CDR1 and CDR2: WSHSY and SAAADI. This CDR3 is 14 amino acids long. Between the trimmed V and J ends, which lost 2 bases and 5 bases, there was a span of 12 bases. CDR3 amino acids: CASSEVQGSETQYF. In nucleotides, the CDR3 is TGCGCCAGCAGTGAGGTCCAGGGTTCGGAGACCCAGTACTTC.

This clone appeared once. CDR3 loop: CASSRGRDSYEQYF. Here the CDR3 DNA reads TGTGCCAGCAGCAGAGGGCGAGACTCCTACGAGCAGTACTTC. This sequence joins TRBV11-2 and TRBJ2-7; a weak D match, TRBD2 (5 bases). V gave up 5 bases and J gave up 0 bases, with 11 bases separating them. The CDR3 spans 14 residues. Germline loops: CDR1 SGHAT, CDR2 FQNNGV.

The chain joins TRBV30 to TRBJ2-5, with 10 bases identical to TRBD2. The CDR3 contains 13 residues. J gave up 9 bases and V 2 bases, and 6 bases lay outside the gene matches. Germline V gene sequence: CDR1 GTSNPN, CDR2 SVGIG (reference sequence). For the CDR3, the DNA is TGTGCCTGGAGTCCTAGCGGGAGCGAGGCCCAGTACTTC. Translation gives CAWSPSGSEAQYF.

V gene TRBV6-1 combines with J gene TRBJ2-7, with TRBD1 identical over 12 bases. Germline V gene lookup returns CDR1 MNHNS and CDR2 SASEGT. The trim removed 6 bases at V and 3 bases at J, leaving 3 bases unmatched. The CDR3 sequence is 14 residues long. Here the CDR3 DNA reads TGTGCCAGCAGGGGACAGGGGGCGGTCTACGAGCAGTACTTC. It yields the protein CASRGQGAVYEQYF.

The chain carries TRBV5-4 and TRBJ2-5; 10 nucleotides agree with TRBD2. V trimming: 3 bases; J trimming: 2 bases; junction bases outside the gene matches: 4. CDR1 is SGHNT and CDR2 is YYREEE in the germline V gene (reference sequence). The CDR3 has 15 residues. The DNA of the CDR3 is TGTGCCAGCAGCTCGATACTAGCGGGGCAAGAGACCCAGTACTTC. Amino acid sequence: CASSSILAGQETQYF. Full variable domain (missing parts from reference TRBV5-4 and TRBJ2-5): ETGVTQSPTHLIKTRGQQVTLRCSSQSGHNTVSWYQQALGQGPQFIFQYYREEENGRGNFPPRFSGLQFPNYSSELNVNALELDDSALYLCASSSILAGQETQYFGPGTRLLVL.

The chain is built from TRBV11-3 and TRBJ1-1; 7 bases align to TRBD1. Germline values: CDR1 SGHNT, CDR2 YENEEA. The ends lost 4 bases at V and 6 bases at J; junction bases unmatched: 11. The CDR3 extends over 15 amino acids. The CDR3 region is CASSYLTGKDAEAFF. CDR3 bases: TGTGCCAGCAGCTACCTGACAGGGAAGGACGCTGAAGCTTTCTTT.